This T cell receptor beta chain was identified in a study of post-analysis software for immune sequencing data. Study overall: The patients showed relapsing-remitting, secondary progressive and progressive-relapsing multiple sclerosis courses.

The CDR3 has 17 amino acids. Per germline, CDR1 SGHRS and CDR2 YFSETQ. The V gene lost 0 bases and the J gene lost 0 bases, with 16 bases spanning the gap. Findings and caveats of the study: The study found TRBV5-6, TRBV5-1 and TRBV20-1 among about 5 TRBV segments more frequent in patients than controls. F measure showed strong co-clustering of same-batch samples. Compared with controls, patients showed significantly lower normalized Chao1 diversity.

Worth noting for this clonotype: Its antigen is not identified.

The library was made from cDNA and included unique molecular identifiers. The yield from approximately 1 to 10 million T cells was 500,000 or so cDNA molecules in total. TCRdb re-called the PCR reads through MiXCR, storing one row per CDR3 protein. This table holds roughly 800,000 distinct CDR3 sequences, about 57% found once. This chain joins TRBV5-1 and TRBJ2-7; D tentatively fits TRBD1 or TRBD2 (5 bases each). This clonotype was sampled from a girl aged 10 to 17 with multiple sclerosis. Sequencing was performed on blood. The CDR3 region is CASSLESGPMSSYEQYF. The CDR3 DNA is TGCGCCAGCAGCTTGGAATCGGGACCGATGAGCTCCTACGAGCAGTACTTC.